This entry lists 6 T cell receptor beta chains sequenced from one sample in a study of Ad26.COV2.S vaccination and SARS-CoV-2 variants. Treatment: roughly 20 received Ad26.COV2.S at low or high dose, single or two shots; about 5 received placebo; per-sample allocation not given. Specimen acquisition occurred on day 63 following the initial vaccine or placebo injection. Sequenced by immunoSEQ multiplex PCR; TCRdb stores in-frame clones only, minus some. The sample includes 300,000 to 400,000 clones, about nine tenths of them seen just once. Sequences were derived from peripheral blood, sampled in a trial of Ad26.COV2.S vaccine versus placebo. The receptors come from a person between 18 and 65 years old who received the Ad26.COV2.S COVID-19 vaccine or a placebo.

J is TRBJ1-1 and V is TRBV19; possibly TRBD1 for D (6 bases). Germline V CDR1 and CDR2: LNHDA, SQIVND (reference sequence). Trimming removed 7 bases at V and 3 bases at J, with 15 bases between. The CDR3 extends over 14 amino acids. CDR3 amino acids: CASKRKGVDTEAFF. The CDR3 region has the DNA TGTGCCAGTAAGAGGAAGGGGGTGGACACTGAAGCTTTCTTT.

The sample holds one count of this clone. This sequence joins TRBV10-3 and TRBJ2-2, with D unclear. Trimming pared 9 bases from V and 1 base from J, leaving 6 bases between. Germline-derived CDR1 and CDR2 are ENHRY and SYGVKD. The CDR3 covers 12 residues. The CDR3 DNA is TGTGCCATTAAGGGGAACACCGGGGAGCTGTTTTTT. Translating it yields CAIKGNTGELFF.

CDR3 in amino acids: CASSWDPRQPQHF. The CDR3 region has the DNA TGTGCCAGCAGTTGGGACCCCCGGCAGCCCCAGCATTTT. The chain recombines TRBV12-3 or TRBV12-4 with TRBJ1-5; the D gene is possibly TRBD1 (5 bases). Trimming pared 4 bases from V and 7 bases from J, leaving 11 bases between. The CDR3 is 13 amino acids.

The V call is TRBV7-8, the J call TRBJ1-1; no clear D. The V end was cut by 1 base, the J end by 8 bases, with 17 bases between. This CDR3 spans 15 amino acids. Germline V gives CDR1 SGHVS, CDR2 FQNEAQ. Here the CDR3 DNA reads TGTGCCAGCAGCTTAGGGATGAGAGGGTTAGGGGAAGCTTTCTTT. This translates into CASSLGMRGLGEAFF.

In its sample, this clone was seen once. The J gene is TRBJ2-1, the V gene TRBV19; D unresolved. Germline values: CDR1 LNHDA, CDR2 SQIVND (reference sequence). The V end lost 2 bases, the J end lost 7 bases, and 9 bases lay between the germline ends. The CDR3 totals 13 residues. CDR3 nucleotides: TGTGCCAGTAGTATAATGATTACGAATGAGCAGTTCTTC. It yields the protein CASSIMITNEQFF.

The CDR3 loop reads CASSAVRGEQYF. CDR3 sequence (DNA): TGTGCCAGCAGCGCAGTGCGGGGGGAGCAGTACTTC. This chain uses TRBV9 with TRBJ2-7; 7 bases match TRBD2. The CDR3 is 12 residues long. After removal of 3 bases from V and 7 bases from J, the junction contained 4 bases not matched to a gene. CDR1 SGDLS and CDR2 YYNGEE come from the germline V gene.